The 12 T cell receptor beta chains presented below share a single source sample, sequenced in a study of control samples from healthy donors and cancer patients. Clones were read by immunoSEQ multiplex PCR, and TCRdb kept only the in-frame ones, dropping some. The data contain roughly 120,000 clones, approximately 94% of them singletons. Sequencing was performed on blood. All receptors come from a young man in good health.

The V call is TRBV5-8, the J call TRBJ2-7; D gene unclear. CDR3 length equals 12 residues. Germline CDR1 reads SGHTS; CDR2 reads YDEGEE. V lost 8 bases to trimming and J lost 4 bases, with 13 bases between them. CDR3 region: CASAGPLYEQYF. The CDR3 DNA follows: TGTGCCAGTGCAGGACCCCTTTACGAGCAGTACTTC.

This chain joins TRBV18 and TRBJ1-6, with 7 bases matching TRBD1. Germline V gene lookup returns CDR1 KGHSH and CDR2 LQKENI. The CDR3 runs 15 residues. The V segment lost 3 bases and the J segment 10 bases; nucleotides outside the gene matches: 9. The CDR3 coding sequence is TGTGCCAGCTCACCGTTCGACAGGGTGGACTCACCCCTCCACTTT. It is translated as CASSPFDRVDSPLHF.

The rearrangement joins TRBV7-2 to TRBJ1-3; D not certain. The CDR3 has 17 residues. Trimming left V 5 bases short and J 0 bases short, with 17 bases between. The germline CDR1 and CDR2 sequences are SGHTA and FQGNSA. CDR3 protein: CASSTRPFLFSGNTIYF. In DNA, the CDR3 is TGTGCCAGCAGCACCAGACCGTTCCTCTTCTCTGGAAACACCATATATTTT. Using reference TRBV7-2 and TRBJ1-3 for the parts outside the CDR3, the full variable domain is GAGVSQSPSNKVTEKGKDVELRCDPISGHTALYWYRQSLGQGLEFLIYFQGNSAPDKSGLPSDRFSAERTGGSVSTLTIQRTQQEDSAVYLCASSTRPFLFSGNTIYFGEGSWLTVV.

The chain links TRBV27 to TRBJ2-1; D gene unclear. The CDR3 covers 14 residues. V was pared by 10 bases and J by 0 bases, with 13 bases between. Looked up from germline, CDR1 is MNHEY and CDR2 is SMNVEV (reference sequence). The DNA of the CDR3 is TGTGCCACCTCTGGGGTCTACTCCTACAATGAGCAGTTCTTC. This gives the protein CATSGVYSYNEQFF.

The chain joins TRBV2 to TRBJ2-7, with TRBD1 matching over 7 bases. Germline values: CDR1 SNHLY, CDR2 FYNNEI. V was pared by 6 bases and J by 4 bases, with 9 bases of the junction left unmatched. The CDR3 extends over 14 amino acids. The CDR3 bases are TGTGCCAGCAGGCACCCCGACAGGGAGTACGAGCAGTACTTC. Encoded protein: CASRHPDREYEQYF.

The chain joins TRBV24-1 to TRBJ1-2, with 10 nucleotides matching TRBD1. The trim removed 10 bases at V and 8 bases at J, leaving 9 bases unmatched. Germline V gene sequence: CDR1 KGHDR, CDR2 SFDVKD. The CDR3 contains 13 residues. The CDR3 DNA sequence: TGTGCCACAGGTATGACAGGGGGCGGAGGCTACACCTTC. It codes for CATGMTGGGGYTF.

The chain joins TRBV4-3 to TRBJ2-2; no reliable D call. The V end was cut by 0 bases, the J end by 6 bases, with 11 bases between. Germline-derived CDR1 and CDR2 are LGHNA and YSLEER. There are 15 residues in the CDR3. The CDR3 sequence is CASSQDPPWSGELFF. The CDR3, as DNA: TGCGCCAGCAGCCAAGATCCACCCTGGTCCGGGGAGCTGTTTTTT.

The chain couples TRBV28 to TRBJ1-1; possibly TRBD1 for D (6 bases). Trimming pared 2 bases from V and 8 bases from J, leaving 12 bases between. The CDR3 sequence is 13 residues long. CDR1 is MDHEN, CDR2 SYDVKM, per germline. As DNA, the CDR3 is TGTGCCAGCAGTTTACCGGGGACAAGAGAAGCTTTCTTT. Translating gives CASSLPGTREAFF.

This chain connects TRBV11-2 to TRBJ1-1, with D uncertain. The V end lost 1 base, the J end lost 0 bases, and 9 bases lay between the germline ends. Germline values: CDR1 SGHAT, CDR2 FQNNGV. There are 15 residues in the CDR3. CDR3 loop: CASSLGPGVNTEAFF. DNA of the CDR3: TGTGCCAGCAGCTTAGGGCCCGGGGTGAACACTGAAGCTTTCTTT. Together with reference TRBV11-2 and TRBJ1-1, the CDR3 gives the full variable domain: EAGVAQSPRYKIIEKRQSVAFWCNPISGHATLYWYQQILGQGPKLLIQFQNNGVVDDSQLPKDRFSAERLKGVDSTLKIQPAKLEDSAVYLCASSLGPGVNTEAFFGQGTRLTVV.

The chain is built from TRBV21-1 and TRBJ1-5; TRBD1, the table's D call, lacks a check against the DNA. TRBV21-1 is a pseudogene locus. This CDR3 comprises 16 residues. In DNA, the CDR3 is TGTGCCAGCAGCAAAGCGAACAGGGGGCGGATTCAGCCCCAGCATTTT. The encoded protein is CASSKANRGRIQPQHF.

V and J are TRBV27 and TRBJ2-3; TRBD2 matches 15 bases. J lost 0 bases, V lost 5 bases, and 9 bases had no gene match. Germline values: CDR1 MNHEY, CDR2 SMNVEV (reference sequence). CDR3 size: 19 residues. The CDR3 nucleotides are TGTGCCAGCAGTACAACTTGGACTAGCGGGGGGGCTAGCACAGATACGCAGTATTTT. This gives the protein CASSTTWTSGGASTDTQYF.

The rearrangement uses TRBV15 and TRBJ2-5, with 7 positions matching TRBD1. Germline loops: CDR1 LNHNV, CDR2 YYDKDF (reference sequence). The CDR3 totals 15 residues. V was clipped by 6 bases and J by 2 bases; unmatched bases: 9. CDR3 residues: CATSLVPGQQETQYF. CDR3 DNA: TGTGCCACCAGTTTAGTACCGGGACAGCAAGAGACCCAGTACTTC.